This T cell receptor (beta chain) comes out of a study of identical twins. A universal primer site was added by template switching, and unique molecular identifiers were carried by the cDNA. One entry per CDR3 protein, called by TCRdb with MiXCR from the 5' RACE reads. The sample has 140,000 to 150,000 distinct CDR3 sequences, under 4.5% seen once; the top ten hold around 8.1%. The V and J ends lost 3 bases and 13 bases, in that order; junction bases with no gene match: 3. Looked up from germline, CDR1 is DFQATT and CDR2 is SNEGSKA (reference sequence). The length of the CDR3 is 11 residues. This clonotype has a count of ten or more.

The chain combines TRBV20-1 with TRBJ2-7; 13 bases fit TRBD2. Sequencing was done on a sample of memory T cells sorted from blood. The TCR sequence derives from a man aged 18-30 years in good health. CDR3 sequence (DNA): TGCAGTGCTAGTTGGACTAGCGGGAGTTACTTC. This translates into CSASWTSGSYF.